In this sample, the clone carrying this TCR beta chain turned up a few times. The record originates from a study of T cell changes during pregnancy in multiple sclerosis. Data came from immunoSEQ multiplex PCR; TCRdb stores just in-frame clones and leaves some out. The data contain approximately 37,000 clones, around 94% of them singletons. This CDR3 has 14 amino acids. The ends were cut back, 4 bases at V and 1 base at J, with 7 bases in the middle. Germline V lookup: CDR1 SGHVS, CDR2 FNYEAQ. This rearrangement joins TRBV7-6 to TRBJ2-2, with D possibly being TRBD1 (6 bases). The sample in question was CD4+ T cells from peripheral blood mononuclear cells, obtained before pregnancy. The clonotype was recovered from a female donor with multiple sclerosis, enrolled in a pregnancy study. The CDR3 bases are TGTGCCAGCAGCTCGGGACAGAACACCGGGGAGCTGTTTTTT. This gives the protein CASSSGQNTGELFF.